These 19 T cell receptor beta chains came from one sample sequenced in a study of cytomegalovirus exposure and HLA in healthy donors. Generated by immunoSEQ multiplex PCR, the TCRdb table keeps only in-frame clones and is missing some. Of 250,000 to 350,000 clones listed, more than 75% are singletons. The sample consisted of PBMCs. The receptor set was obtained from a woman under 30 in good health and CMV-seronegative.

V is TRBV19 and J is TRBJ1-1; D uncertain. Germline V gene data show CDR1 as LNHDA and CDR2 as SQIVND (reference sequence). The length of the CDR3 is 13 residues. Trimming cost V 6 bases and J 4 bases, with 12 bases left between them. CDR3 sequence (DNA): TGTGCCAGTAGGGAGGAGGGCATCACTGAAGCTTTCTTT. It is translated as CASREEGITEAFF.

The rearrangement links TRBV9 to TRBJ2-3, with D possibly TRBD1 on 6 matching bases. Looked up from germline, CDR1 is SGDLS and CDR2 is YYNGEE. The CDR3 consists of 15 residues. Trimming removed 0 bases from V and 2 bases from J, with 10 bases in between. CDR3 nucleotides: TGTGCCAGCAGCGTAGTGGCAGGGGACACAGATACGCAGTATTTT. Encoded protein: CASSVVAGDTDTQYF. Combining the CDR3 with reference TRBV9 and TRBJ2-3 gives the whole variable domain DSGVTQTPKHLITATGQRVTLRCSPRSGDLSVYWYQQSLDQGLQFLIQYYNGEERAKGNILERFSAQQFPDLHSELNLSSLELGDSALYFCASSVVAGDTDTQYFGPGTRLTVL.

Here the CDR3 DNA reads TGTGCCAGCAGTTCCCCGGGACAGGGTTCCTACGAGCAGTACTTC. Residues: CASSSPGQGSYEQYF. The J gene is TRBJ2-7, the V gene TRBV6-6; 9 nucleotides match TRBD1. The CDR3 sequence is 15 residues long. Germline V CDR1 and CDR2: MNHNY, SVGAGI (reference sequence). J was trimmed by 1 base and V by 4 bases; bases with no gene match: 5.

The CDR3 DNA reads TGTGCCAGCAGCGCTGGGCAAAGGGGTGATTACTACGAGCAGTACTTC. Amino acids: CASSAGQRGDYYEQYF. This sequence joins TRBV9 and TRBJ2-7; maybe TRBD1 (5 bases). Germline CDR1 is SGDLS and CDR2 is YYNGEE. This CDR3 is built from 16 residues. Trimming shortened V by 3 bases and J by 3 bases, and 19 bases separated the two germline ends.

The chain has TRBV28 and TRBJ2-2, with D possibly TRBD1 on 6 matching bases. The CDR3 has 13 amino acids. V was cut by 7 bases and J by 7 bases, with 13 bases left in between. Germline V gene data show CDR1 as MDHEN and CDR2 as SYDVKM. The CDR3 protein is CASIRAGVGELFF. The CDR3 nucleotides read TGTGCCAGCATCCGGGCAGGGGTCGGGGAGCTGTTTTTT.

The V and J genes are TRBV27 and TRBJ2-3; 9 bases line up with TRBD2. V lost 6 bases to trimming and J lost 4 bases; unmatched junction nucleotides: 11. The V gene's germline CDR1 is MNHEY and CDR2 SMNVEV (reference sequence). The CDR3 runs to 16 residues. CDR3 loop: CASSPQIAGVADTQYF. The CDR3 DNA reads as TGTGCCAGCAGCCCCCAGATAGCGGGAGTGGCAGATACGCAGTATTTT.

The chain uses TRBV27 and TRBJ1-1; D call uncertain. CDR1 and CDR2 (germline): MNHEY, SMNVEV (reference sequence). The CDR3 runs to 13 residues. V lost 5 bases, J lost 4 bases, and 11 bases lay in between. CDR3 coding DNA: TGTGCCAGCAGTCCCGCGGTGAGCACTGAAGCTTTCTTT. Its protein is CASSPAVSTEAFF.

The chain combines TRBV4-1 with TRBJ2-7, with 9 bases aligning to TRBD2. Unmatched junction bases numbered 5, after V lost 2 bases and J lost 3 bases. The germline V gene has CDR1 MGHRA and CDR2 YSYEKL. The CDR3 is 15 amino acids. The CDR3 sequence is CASSQSRTSVYEQYF. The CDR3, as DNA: TGCGCCAGCAGCCAATCACGGACTAGCGTCTACGAGCAGTACTTC.

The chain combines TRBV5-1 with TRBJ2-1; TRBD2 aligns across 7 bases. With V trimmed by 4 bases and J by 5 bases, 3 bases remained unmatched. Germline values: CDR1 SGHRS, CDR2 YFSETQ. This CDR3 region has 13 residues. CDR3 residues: CASSPGLNNEQFF. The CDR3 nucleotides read TGCGCCAGCAGCCCGGGACTAAACAATGAGCAGTTCTTC.

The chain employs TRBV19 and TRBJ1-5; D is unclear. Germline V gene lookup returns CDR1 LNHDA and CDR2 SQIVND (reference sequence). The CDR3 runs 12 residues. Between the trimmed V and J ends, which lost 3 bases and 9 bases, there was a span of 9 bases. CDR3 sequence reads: CASSMAVPPQHF. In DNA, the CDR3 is TGTGCCAGTAGTATGGCGGTTCCGCCCCAGCATTTT.

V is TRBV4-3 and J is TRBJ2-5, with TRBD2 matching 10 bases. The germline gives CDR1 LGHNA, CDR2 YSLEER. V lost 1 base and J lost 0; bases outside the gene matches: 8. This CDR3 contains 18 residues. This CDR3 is CASSQVPAGGRYQETQYF. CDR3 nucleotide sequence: TGCGCCAGCAGCCAAGTACCAGCGGGAGGGCGGTACCAAGAGACCCAGTACTTC.

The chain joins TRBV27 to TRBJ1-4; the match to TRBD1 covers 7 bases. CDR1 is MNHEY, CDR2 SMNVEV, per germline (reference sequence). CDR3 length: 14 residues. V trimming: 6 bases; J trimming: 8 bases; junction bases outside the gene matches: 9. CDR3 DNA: TGTGCCAGCAGGGGACAGCTGAGTGTAGAAAAACTGTTTTTT. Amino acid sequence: CASRGQLSVEKLFF. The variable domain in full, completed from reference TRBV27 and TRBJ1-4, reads EAQVTQNPRYLITVTGKKLTVTCSQNMNHEYMSWYRQDPGLGLRQIYYSMNVEVTDKGDVPEGYKVSRKEKRNFPLILESPSPNQTSLYFCASRGQLSVEKLFFGSGTQLSVL.

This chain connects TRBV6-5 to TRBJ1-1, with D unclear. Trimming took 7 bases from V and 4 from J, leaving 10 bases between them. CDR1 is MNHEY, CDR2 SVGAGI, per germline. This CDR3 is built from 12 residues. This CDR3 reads CASNSGGTEAFF. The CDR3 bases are TGTGCCAGCAACAGCGGAGGCACTGAAGCTTTCTTT.

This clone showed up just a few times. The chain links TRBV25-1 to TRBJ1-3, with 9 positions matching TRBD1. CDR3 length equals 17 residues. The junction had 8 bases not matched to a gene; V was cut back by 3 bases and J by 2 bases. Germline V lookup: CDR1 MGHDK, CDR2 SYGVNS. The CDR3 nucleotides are TGTGCCAGCAGTGACCAAAGGGACAGGGAAACTGGAAACACCATATATTTT. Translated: CASSDQRDRETGNTIYF.

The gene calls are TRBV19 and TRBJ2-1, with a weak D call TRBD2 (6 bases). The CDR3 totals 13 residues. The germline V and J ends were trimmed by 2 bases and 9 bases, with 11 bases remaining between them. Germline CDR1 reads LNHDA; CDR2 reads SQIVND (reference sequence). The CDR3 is CASSITGVGEQFF. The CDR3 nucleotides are TGTGCCAGTAGTATAACGGGAGTCGGTGAGCAGTTCTTC.

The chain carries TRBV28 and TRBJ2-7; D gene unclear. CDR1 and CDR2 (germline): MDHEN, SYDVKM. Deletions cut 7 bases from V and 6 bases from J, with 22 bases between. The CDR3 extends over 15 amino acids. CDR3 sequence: CASILSGSPSGEQYF. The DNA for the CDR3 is TGTGCCAGCATCCTGTCGGGTTCCCCTTCGGGCGAGCAGTACTTC.

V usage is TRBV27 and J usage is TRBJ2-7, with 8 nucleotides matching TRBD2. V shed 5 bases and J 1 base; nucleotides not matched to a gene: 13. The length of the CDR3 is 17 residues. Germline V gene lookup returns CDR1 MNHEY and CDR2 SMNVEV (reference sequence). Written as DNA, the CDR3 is TGTGCCAGCAGTAAAGGACTAGCCCCGGGTGTATCCTACGAGCAGTACTTC. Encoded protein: CASSKGLAPGVSYEQYF.

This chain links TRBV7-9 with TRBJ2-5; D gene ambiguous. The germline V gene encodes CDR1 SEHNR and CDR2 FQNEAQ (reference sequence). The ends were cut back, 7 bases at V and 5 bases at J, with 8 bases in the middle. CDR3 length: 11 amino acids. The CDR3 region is CASTFGETQYF. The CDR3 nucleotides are TGTGCCAGCACCTTCGGGGAGACCCAGTACTTC.

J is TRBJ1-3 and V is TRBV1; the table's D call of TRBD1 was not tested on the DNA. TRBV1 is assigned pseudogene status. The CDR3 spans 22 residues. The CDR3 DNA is TGCACCAGCAGCCGCCCCCTGCCCCGGGCCCACAGGGAAAACGTGGCCGGAAACACCATATATTTT. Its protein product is CTSSRPLPRAHRENVAGNTIYF.